This T cell receptor (delta chain) was captured by sequencing in a study of Vδ1+ human thymocytes. General observations from the study: The authors advised highly purified populations and single-cell validation. Approximately 20% of thymic delta-chain sequences were Vdelta2, with few Vdelta3, unlike blood Vdelta1+ controls. Thymic TRG and TRD repertoires appeared highly polyclonal, with Gaussian CDR3 length distributions.

Details on this clone: As yet, its antigen is unknown.

Sequences come from RNA converted to cDNA by reverse transcription. CDR3 amplicons came from multiplex PCR with pooled V-gene forward and constant-region reverse primers. TCRdb re-analyzed the multiplex PCR reads via CATT. The data show about 75,000 delta-chain clones, with about 38% seen just once and roughly 0.26% held by the top ten. The CDR3 loop spans 21 amino acids. Germline values: CDR1 GEAIGNYY, CDR2 EKD. V lost 5 bases and J lost 0; bases outside the gene matches: 26. Specimen: Vdelta1+ gamma-delta thymocytes from the thymus. Subset here: FACS-sorted CD3+ TCRalphabeta- TCRVdelta1+ TCRVdelta2- thymocytes. This receptor was taken from a boy in the first two years of life who had congenital heart surgery. The V and J genes are TRDV2 and TRDJ1; 7 bases line up with TRDD3. CDR3 in amino acids: CACAPTVRLTGDSPYTDKLIF. In nucleotides, the CDR3 is TGTGCCTGTGCCCCGACTGTGCGCCTCACGGGGGATTCCCCGTACACCGATAAACTCATCTTT.